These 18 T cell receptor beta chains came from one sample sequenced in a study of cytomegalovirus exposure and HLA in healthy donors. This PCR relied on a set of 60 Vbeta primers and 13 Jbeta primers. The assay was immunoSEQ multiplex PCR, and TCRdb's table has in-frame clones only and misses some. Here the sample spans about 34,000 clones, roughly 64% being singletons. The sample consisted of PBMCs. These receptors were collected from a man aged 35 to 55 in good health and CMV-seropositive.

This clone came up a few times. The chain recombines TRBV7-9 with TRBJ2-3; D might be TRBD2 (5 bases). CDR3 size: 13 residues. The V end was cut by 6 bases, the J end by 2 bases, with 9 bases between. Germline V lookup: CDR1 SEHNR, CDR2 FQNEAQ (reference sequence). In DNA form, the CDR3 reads TGTGCCAGCAGTTCCGACTACACAGATACGCAGTATTTT. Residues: CASSSDYTDTQYF.

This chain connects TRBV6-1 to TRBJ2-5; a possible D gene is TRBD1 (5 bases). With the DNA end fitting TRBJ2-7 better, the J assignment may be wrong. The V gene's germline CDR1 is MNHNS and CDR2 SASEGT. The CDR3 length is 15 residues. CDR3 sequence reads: CASSEGLEASYEQYF. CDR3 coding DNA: TGTGCCAGCAGTGAGGGGCTAGAAGCGTCCTACGAGCAGTACTTC.

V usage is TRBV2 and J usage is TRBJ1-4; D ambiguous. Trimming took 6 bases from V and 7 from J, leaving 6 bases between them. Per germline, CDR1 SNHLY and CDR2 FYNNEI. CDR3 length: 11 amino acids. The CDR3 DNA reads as TGTGCCAGCAGGCTGGCTGAAAAACTGTTTTTT. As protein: CASRLAEKLFF.

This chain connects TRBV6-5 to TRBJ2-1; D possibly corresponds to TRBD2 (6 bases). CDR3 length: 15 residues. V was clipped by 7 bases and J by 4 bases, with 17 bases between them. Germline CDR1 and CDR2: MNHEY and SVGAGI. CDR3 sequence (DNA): TGTGCCAGCACCAAACGGGGGTCGGGGTACAATGAGCAGTTCTTC. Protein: CASTKRGSGYNEQFF.

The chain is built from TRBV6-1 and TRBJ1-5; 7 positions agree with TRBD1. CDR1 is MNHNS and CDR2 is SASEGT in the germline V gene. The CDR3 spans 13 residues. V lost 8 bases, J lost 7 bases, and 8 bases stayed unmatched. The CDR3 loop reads CASRGGGGQPQHF. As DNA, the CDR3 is TGTGCCAGCCGAGGAGGGGGCGGCCAGCCCCAGCATTTT.

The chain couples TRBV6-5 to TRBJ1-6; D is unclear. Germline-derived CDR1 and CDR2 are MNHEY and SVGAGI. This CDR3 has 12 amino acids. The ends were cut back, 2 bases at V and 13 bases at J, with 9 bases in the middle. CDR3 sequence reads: CASSYRGWPLHF. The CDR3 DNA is TGTGCCAGCAGTTACCGCGGATGGCCCCTCCACTTT.

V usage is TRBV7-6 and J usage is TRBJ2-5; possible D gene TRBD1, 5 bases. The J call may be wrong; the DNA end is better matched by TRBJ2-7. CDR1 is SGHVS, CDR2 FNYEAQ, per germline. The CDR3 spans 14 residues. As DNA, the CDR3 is TGTGCCAGCAGCTTAGATCCAGGGCTCTACGAGCAGTACTTC. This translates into CASSLDPGLYEQYF.

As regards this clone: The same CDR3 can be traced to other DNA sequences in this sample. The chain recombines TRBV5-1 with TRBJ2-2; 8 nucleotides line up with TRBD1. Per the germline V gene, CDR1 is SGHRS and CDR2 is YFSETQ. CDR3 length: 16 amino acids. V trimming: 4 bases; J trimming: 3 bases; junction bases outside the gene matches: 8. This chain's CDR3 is CASSPPGTGDTGELFF. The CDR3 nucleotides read TGCGCCAGCAGCCCACCTGGGACAGGAGACACCGGGGAGCTGTTTTTT. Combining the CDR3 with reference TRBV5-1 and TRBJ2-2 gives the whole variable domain KAGVTQTPRYLIKTRGQQVTLSCSPISGHRSVSWYQQTPGQGLQFLFEYFSETQRNKGNFPGRFSGRQFSNSRSEMNVSTLELGDSALYLCASSPPGTGDTGELFFGEGSRLTVL.

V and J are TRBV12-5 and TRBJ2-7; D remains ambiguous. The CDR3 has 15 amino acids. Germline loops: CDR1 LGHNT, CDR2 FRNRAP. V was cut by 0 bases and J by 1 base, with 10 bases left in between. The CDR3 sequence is CASGLVTGGSYEQYF. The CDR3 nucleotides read TGTGCTAGTGGTTTGGTAACCGGCGGATCCTACGAGCAGTACTTC.

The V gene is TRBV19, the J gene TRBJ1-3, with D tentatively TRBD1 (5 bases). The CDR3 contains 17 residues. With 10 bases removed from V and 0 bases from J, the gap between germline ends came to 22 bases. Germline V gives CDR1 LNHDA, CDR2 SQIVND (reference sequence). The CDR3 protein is CATSSAGRTNSGNTIYF. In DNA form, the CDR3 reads TGTGCCACCTCCTCGGCGGGACGGACTAACTCTGGAAACACCATATATTTT.

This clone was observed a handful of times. The CDR3 sequence is CASRLTANTGELFF. In DNA, the CDR3 is TGCGCCAGCAGACTGACAGCGAACACCGGGGAGCTGTTTTTT. The rearrangement joins TRBV5-1 to TRBJ2-2; D may be TRBD1 (5 bases). The ends were cut back, 5 bases at V and 0 bases at J, with 8 bases in the middle. Germline loops: CDR1 SGHRS, CDR2 YFSETQ. This CDR3 is 14 amino acids long.

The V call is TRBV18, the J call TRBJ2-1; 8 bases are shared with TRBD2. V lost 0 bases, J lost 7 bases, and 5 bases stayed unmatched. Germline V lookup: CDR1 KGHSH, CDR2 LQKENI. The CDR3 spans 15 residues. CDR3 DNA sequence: TGTGCCAGCTCACCACCGAGCGGGGGAGTGAATGAGCAGTTCTTC. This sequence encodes CASSPPSGGVNEQFF.

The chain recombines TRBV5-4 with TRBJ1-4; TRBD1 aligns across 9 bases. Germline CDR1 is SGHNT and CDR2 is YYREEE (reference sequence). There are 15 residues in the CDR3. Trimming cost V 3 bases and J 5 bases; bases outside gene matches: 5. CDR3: CASSWGTGRNEKLFF. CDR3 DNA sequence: TGTGCCAGCAGCTGGGGGACAGGGAGGAATGAAAAACTGTTTTTT.

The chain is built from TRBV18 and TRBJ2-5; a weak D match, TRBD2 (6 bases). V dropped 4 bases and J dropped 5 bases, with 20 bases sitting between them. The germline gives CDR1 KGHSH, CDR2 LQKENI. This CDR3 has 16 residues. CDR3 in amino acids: CASSRGTLNWLETQYF. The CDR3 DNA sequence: TGTGCCAGCTCACGCGGGACTCTTAACTGGTTGGAGACCCAGTACTTC.

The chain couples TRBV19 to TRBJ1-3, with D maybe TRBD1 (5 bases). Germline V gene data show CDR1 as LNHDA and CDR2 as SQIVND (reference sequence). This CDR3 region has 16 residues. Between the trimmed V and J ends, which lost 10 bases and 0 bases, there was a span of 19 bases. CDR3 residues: CATRQGNKNSGNTIYF. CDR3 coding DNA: TGTGCCACCCGCCAGGGTAATAAAAACTCTGGAAACACCATATATTTT.

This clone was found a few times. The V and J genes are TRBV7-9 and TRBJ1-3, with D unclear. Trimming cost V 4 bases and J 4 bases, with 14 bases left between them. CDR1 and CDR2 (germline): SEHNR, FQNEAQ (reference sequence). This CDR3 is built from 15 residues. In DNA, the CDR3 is TGTGCCAGCAGCTCAATCGAGCGTTGGGGAAACACCATATATTTT. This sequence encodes CASSSIERWGNTIYF.

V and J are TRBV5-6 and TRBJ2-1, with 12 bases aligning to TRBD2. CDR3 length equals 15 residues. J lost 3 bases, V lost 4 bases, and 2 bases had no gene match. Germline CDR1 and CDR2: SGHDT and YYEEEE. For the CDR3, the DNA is TGTGCCAGCAGCGGGGGACTAGCGGGCTACAATGAGCAGTTCTTC. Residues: CASSGGLAGYNEQFF.

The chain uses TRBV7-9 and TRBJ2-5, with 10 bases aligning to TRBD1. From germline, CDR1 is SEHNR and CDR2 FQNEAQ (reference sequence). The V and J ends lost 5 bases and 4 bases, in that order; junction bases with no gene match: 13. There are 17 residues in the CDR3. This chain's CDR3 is CASSPSQWGQGRETQYF. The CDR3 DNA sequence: TGTGCCAGCAGCCCGTCCCAGTGGGGACAGGGGCGAGAGACCCAGTACTTC.